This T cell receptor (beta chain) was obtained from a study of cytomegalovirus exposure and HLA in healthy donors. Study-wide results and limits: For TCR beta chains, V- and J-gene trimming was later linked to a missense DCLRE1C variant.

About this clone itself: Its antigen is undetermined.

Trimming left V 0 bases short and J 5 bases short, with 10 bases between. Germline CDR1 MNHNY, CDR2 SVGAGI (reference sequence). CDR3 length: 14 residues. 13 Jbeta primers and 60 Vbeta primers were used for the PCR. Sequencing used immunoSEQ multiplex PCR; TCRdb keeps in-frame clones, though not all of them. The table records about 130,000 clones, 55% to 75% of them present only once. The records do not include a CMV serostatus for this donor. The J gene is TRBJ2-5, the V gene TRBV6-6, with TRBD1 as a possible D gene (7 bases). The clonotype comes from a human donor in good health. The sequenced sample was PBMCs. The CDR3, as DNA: TGTGCCAGCAGTTACTCACAGGGGAGGGAGACCCAGTACTTC. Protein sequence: CASSYSQGRETQYF.